What follows are 3 T cell receptor beta chains derived from one specimen sequenced in a study of T-cell reconstitution after alpha-beta-depleted transplantation in children. As it was prepared, the TCRbeta library received unique molecular identifiers. TCRdb reprocessed the PCR reads with MiXCR, giving one entry per CDR3 protein. The sample yields 250,000 or so distinct CDR3 sequences, 24% seen once. The starting material was PBMCs, mostly from graft donor cells, obtained 360 days after TCRalphabeta/CD19-depleted stem cell transplant. The receptors were gathered from a female patient between 2 and 10 years old who had a stem cell transplant for congenital amegakaryocytic thrombocytopenia, so the T cells may come from the graft donor.

The V and J genes are TRBV19 and TRBJ2-7, with 7 bases fitting TRBD1. Germline CDR1 reads LNHDA; CDR2 reads SQIVND (reference sequence). The V and J ends lost 5 bases and 5 bases, in that order; junction bases with no gene match: 6. The CDR3 spans 13 residues. This CDR3 reads CASSLTGFDEQYF. CDR3 DNA: TGTGCCAGTAGTCTGACAGGGTTCGACGAGCAGTACTTC. The full variable domain, rest sourced from reference TRBV19 and TRBJ2-7, is DGGITQSPKYLFRKEGQNVTLSCEQNLNHDAMYWYRQDPGQGLRLIYYSQIVNDFQKGDIAEGYSVSREKKESFPLTVTSAQKNPTAFYLCASSLTGFDEQYFGPGTRLTVT.

This clonotype was counted between two and nine times. The rearrangement uses TRBV28 and TRBJ2-2, with D maybe TRBD1 (6 bases). Germline V gene sequence: CDR1 MDHEN, CDR2 SYDVKM. The CDR3 has 15 residues. With 4 bases removed from V and 0 bases from J, the gap between germline ends came to 9 bases. CDR3 in amino acids: CASSSDRPNTGELFF. CDR3 sequence (DNA): TGTGCCAGCAGTTCGGACAGACCGAACACCGGGGAGCTGTTTTTT.

This clonotype was detected only a few times. The chain uses TRBV4-1 and TRBJ2-5; D gene unclear. CDR3 length: 14 amino acids. Trimming pared 1 base from V and 0 bases from J, leaving 6 bases between. Germline loops: CDR1 MGHRA, CDR2 YSYEKL. CDR3 coding DNA: TGCGCCAGCAGCCAAGTGGGGAACCAAGAGACCCAGTACTTC. Its translation is CASSQVGNQETQYF.